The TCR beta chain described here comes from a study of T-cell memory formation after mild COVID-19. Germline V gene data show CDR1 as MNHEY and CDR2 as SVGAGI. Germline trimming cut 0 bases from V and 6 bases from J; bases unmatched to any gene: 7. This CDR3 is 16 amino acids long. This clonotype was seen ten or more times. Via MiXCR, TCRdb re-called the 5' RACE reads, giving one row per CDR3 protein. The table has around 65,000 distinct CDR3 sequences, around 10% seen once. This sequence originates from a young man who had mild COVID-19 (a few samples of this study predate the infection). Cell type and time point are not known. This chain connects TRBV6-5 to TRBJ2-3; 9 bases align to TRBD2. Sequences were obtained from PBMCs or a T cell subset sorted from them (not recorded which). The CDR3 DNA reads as TGTGCCAGCAGTTACTCTAGCGGGGGCCAGCCTGATACGCAGTATTTT. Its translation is CASSYSSGGQPDTQYF.